The 13 T cell receptor beta chains below were found in one sample sequenced in a study of blood T cells in healthy people across ages. A second about 6 to 11 cycle PCR used barcoded and J-beta primers. MiXCR was run by TCRdb on the 5' RACE reads, yielding one entry per CDR3 protein. This sample has about 1.8 million distinct CDR3 sequences, with roughly 50% found just once. Sequenced input: blood. These TCRs come from a woman in her forties in good health.

The chain is built from TRBV15 and TRBJ2-7; TRBD1 matches 7 bases. The J segment lost 0 bases and the V segment lost 3 bases, leaving 5 bases of the junction unmatched. Germline CDR1 reads LNHNV; CDR2 reads YYDKDF (reference sequence). The CDR3 extends over 15 amino acids. The CDR3: CATSRGRDSSYEQYF. CDR3 in DNA: TGTGCCACCAGCAGGGGCCGGGACAGCTCCTACGAGCAGTACTTC.

There are a few counts of this clonotype. The chain has TRBV18 and TRBJ2-4; TRBD2 is a possible D gene (5 bases). The germline CDR1 and CDR2 sequences are KGHSH and LQKENI. The CDR3 is made up of 15 amino acids. V was trimmed by 4 bases and J by 0 bases, leaving 10 bases between them. CDR3 sequence reads: CASSREGIAKNIQYF. The CDR3 region has the DNA TGTGCCAGCTCACGAGAGGGTATAGCCAAAAACATTCAGTACTTC.

V usage is TRBV10-3 and J usage is TRBJ1-4; 7 bases are shared with TRBD1. Germline V gives CDR1 ENHRY, CDR2 SYGVKD. The CDR3 totals 13 residues. The DNA for the CDR3 is TGTGCTATATCCGGGACAGATAATGAAAAACTGTTTTTT. Its protein is CAISGTDNEKLFF.

The CDR3 DNA reads TGCAGTGCCCAGAGCGGGGGGTCCTACGAGCAGTACTTC. This sequence encodes CSAQSGGSYEQYF. This chain joins TRBV20-1 and TRBJ2-7; TRBD2 agrees at 9 bases. The CDR3 sequence is 13 residues long. Germline V lookup: CDR1 DFQATT, CDR2 SNEGSKA (reference sequence). Trimming at V came to 6 bases and at J to 1 base, leaving 4 bases not matched to a gene.

The CDR3 DNA reads as TGTGCCAGCAGTTTATGGGGCACTAACTATGGCTACACCTTC. This translates into CASSLWGTNYGYTF. The V gene is TRBV28, the J gene TRBJ1-2, with D unclear. The V gene's germline CDR1 is MDHEN and CDR2 SYDVKM. The CDR3 extends over 14 amino acids. V was trimmed by 0 bases and J by 0 bases, leaving 5 bases between them.

The sample holds a few counts of this clonotype. This chain links TRBV27 with TRBJ1-2; D might be TRBD1 (6 bases). The germline CDR1 and CDR2 sequences are MNHEY and SMNVEV (reference sequence). V lost 5 bases and J lost 2, with 21 bases in between. The CDR3 runs to 17 residues. CDR3 bases: TGTGCCAGCAGTGAGCTCGGCAGGGGCGAGCCGAACTATGGCTACACCTTC. It specifies CASSELGRGEPNYGYTF.

The chain is built from TRBV25-1 and TRBJ2-6; TRBD2 is a possible D gene (5 bases). The V gene's germline CDR1 is MGHDK and CDR2 SYGVNS. The CDR3 length is 16 residues. Trimming left V 5 bases short and J 1 base short, with 12 bases between. The CDR3 bases are TGTGCCAGCAGTCATAGAACTAGTTCTGGGGCCAACGTCCTGACTTTC. This translates into CASSHRTSSGANVLTF.

The chain carries TRBV10-3 and TRBJ2-1; 7 bases fit TRBD1. There are 14 residues in the CDR3. J gave up 1 base and V 7 bases, and 4 bases lay outside the gene matches. Looked up from germline, CDR1 is ENHRY and CDR2 is SYGVKD. CDR3 in amino acids: CAINRGGSYNEQFF. CDR3 sequence (DNA): TGTGCCATCAACAGGGGCGGGTCCTACAATGAGCAGTTCTTC.

This clonotype came up a few times. V gene TRBV6-1 combines with J gene TRBJ2-7; TRBD1 matches 8 bases. The CDR3 contains 17 residues. Looked up from germline, CDR1 is MNHNS and CDR2 is SASEGT. The junction had 14 bases not matched to a gene; V was cut back by 7 bases and J by 0 bases. The CDR3 loop is CASTSPGTGAYSYEQYF. CDR3 coding DNA: TGTGCCAGCACCAGTCCCGGGACAGGAGCTTACTCCTACGAGCAGTACTTC.

CDR3 amino acids: CASRFGVADQETQYF. The CDR3, as DNA: TGTGCCAGCAGATTCGGAGTTGCGGACCAAGAGACCCAGTACTTC. V and J are TRBV6-2 or TRBV6-3 and TRBJ2-5; D is uncertain. Germline loops: CDR1 MNHEY, CDR2 SVGEGT. Trimming left V 6 bases short and J 0 bases short, with 14 bases between. The CDR3 is 15 residues long.

A remark on this clonotype: One junction end does not reproduce the germline sequence, and a read error may be involved. The chain has TRBV5-1 and TRBJ2-4; 8 nucleotides agree with TRBD2. Germline V lookup: CDR1 SGHRS, CDR2 YFSETQ. The CDR3 is 16 amino acids. Written as DNA, the CDR3 is TGCACCAGCAGCTTGGAAAGTGGGACTAGGGGAAACATTCAGTACTTC. This sequence encodes CTSSLESGTRGNIQYF.

This rearrangement joins TRBV6-1 to TRBJ2-1, with 9 bases lining up with TRBD1. The J segment lost 6 bases and the V segment lost 2 bases, leaving 14 bases of the junction unmatched. The CDR3 has 18 amino acids. Germline CDR1 reads MNHNS; CDR2 reads SASEGT. The CDR3 bases are TGTGCCAGCAGTGAATACAAGCTGACGGGACAGGGCAGCAATGAGCAGTTCTTC. As protein: CASSEYKLTGQGSNEQFF.

This clonotype was observed once. The chain has TRBV2 and TRBJ2-1; possible D gene TRBD2, 6 bases. Trimming shortened V by 6 bases and J by 8 bases, and 23 bases separated the two germline ends. The germline gives CDR1 SNHLY, CDR2 FYNNEI. CDR3 length equals 16 residues. CDR3 loop: CASRGGPRFRKYEQFF. The CDR3 nucleotides are TGTGCCAGCAGGGGGGGACCGCGCTTTAGGAAGTATGAGCAGTTCTTC.